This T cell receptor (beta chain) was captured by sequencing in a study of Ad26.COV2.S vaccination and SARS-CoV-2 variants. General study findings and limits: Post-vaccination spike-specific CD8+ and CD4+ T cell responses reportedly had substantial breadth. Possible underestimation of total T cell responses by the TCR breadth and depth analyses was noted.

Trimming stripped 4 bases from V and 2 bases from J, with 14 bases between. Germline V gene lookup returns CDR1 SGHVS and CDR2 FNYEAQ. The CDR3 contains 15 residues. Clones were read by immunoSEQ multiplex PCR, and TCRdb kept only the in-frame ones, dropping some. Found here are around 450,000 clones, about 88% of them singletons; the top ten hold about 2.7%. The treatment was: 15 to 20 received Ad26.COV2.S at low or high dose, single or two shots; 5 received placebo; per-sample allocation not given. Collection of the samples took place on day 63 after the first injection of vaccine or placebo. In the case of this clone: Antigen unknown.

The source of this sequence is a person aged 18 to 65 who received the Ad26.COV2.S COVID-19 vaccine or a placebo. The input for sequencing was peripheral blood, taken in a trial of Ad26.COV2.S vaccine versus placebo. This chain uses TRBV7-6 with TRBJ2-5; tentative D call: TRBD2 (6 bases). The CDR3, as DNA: TGTGCCAGCAGCTCGCTCTCCGGGGGACAAGAGACCCAGTACTTC. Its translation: CASSSLSGGQETQYF.